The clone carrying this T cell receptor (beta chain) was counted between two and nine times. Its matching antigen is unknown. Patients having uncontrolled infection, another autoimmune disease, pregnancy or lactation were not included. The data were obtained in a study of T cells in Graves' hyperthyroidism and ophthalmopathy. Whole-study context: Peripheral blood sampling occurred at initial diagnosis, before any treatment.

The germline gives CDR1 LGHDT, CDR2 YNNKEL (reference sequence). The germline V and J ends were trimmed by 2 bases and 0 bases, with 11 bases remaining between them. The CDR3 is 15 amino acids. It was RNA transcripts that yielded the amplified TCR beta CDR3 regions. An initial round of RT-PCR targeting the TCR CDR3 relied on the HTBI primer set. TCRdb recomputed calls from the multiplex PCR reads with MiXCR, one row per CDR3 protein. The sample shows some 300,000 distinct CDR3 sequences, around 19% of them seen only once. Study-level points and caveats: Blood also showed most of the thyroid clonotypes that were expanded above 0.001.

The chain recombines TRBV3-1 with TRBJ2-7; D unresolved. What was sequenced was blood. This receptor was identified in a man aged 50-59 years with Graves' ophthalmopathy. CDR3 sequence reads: CASSQTAGPSYEQYF. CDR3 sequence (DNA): TGTGCCAGCAGCCAAACGGCCGGACCCTCCTACGAGCAGTACTTC.